Listed here are 10 T cell receptor beta chains from one sample, sequenced in a study of blood T cell repertoires in COVID-19. Libraries were prepared by immunoSEQ multiplex PCR; TCRdb keeps only in-frame clonotypes and omits some of them. The profile shows roughly 48,000 clones, approximately 85% of them singletons. The sequenced sample consisted of peripheral blood. Receptor source: a man between 35 and 55 years old with acute or convalescent COVID-19.

This rearrangement joins TRBV7-3 to TRBJ1-1; 9 positions match TRBD1. Germline CDR1 is SGHTA and CDR2 is FQGTGA. This CDR3 is built from 13 residues. V trimming: 5 bases; J trimming: 3 bases; junction bases outside the gene matches: 1. CDR3 region: CASSRDRDTEAFF. CDR3 in DNA: TGTGCCAGCAGCCGGGACAGGGACACTGAAGCTTTCTTT.

The chain joins TRBV7-2 to TRBJ1-4, with TRBD1 matching over 7 bases. Germline loops: CDR1 SGHTA, CDR2 FQGNSA. CDR3 length equals 14 residues. With 8 bases clipped from V and 0 bases from J, the junction kept 3 bases outside the gene matches. CDR3: CASAGTATNEKLFF. CDR3 in DNA: TGTGCCAGCGCAGGGACAGCAACTAATGAAAAACTGTTTTTT.

This clone has a handful of counts. The chain has TRBV19 and TRBJ1-2; 7 bases map to TRBD1. CDR1 is LNHDA, CDR2 SQIVND, per germline (reference sequence). This CDR3 region has 13 residues. The V gene end was trimmed by 6 bases and the J gene end by 6 bases; junction bases not matched to a gene: 7. The CDR3 loop reads CASRLTGSHGYTF. The CDR3 coding sequence is TGTGCCAGTAGATTGACAGGGAGCCATGGCTACACCTTC. The full variable domain, in which reference TRBV19 and TRBJ1-2 provide the parts outside the CDR3, is DGGITQSPKYLFRKEGQNVTLSCEQNLNHDAMYWYRQDPGQGLRLIYYSQIVNDFQKGDIAEGYSVSREKKESFPLTVTSAQKNPTAFYLCASRLTGSHGYTFGSGTRLTVV.

J is TRBJ1-1 and V is TRBV29-1, with 10 nucleotides matching TRBD1. Unmatched junction bases numbered 6, after V lost 8 bases and J lost 3 bases. CDR3 size: 13 residues. Per the germline V gene, CDR1 is SQVTM and CDR2 is ANQGSEA. The CDR3 here is CSTRQGADTEAFF. DNA for the CDR3: TGCAGCACCCGACAGGGGGCGGACACTGAAGCTTTCTTT.

CDR3 amino acids: CASSPRLPGQGDGYGYTF. Here the CDR3 DNA reads TGTGCCAGCTCACCACGTTTACCGGGACAGGGGGATGGATATGGCTACACCTTC. The V call is TRBV18, the J call TRBJ1-2, with TRBD1 matching over 11 bases. The V gene end was trimmed by 1 base and the J gene end by 5 bases; junction bases not matched to a gene: 12. The CDR3 length is 18 residues. CDR1 KGHSH and CDR2 LQKENI come from the germline V gene.

The rearrangement joins TRBV20-1 to TRBJ2-1, with 11 nucleotides matching TRBD1. The CDR3 has 13 amino acids. The germline V gene encodes CDR1 DFQATT and CDR2 SNEGSKA (reference sequence). Trimming removed 3 bases from V and 9 bases from J; junction bases left unmatched: 4. The CDR3 region has the DNA TGCAGTGCTAGTCTGGGACAGGGGGGTGAGCAGTTCTTC. It is translated as CSASLGQGGEQFF.

The genes are TRBV4-2 and TRBJ2-7, with TRBD2 matching over 15 bases. This CDR3 comprises 15 residues. Germline V gives CDR1 LGHNA, CDR2 YNFKEQ. Unmatched junction bases numbered 2, after V lost 3 bases and J lost 5 bases. CDR3 in amino acids: CASSHGTSGGNEQYF. DNA of the CDR3: TGTGCCAGCAGCCACGGGACTAGCGGGGGGAACGAGCAGTACTTC.

V gene TRBV5-4 combines with J gene TRBJ2-1; D call uncertain. The CDR3 covers 13 residues. Trimming cost V 5 bases and J 7 bases, with 13 bases left between them. Germline CDR1 SGHNT, CDR2 YYREEE (reference sequence). The CDR3 DNA sequence: TGTGCCAGCAGTCCTACTGAATATAATGAGCAGTTCTTC. It yields the protein CASSPTEYNEQFF.

The chain uses TRBV28 and TRBJ2-3; 7 bases map to TRBD2. Germline loops: CDR1 MDHEN, CDR2 SYDVKM. The CDR3 loop spans 15 amino acids. The V and J ends lost 5 bases and 1 base, in that order; junction bases with no gene match: 6. This chain's CDR3 is CASSGGGIGTDTQYF. The DNA of the CDR3 is TGTGCCAGCAGTGGGGGGGGGATCGGCACAGATACGCAGTATTTT. Combining the CDR3 with reference TRBV28 and TRBJ2-3 gives the whole variable domain DVKVTQSSRYLVKRTGEKVFLECVQDMDHENMFWYRQDPGLGLRLIYFSYDVKMKEKGDIPEGYSVSREKKERFSLILESASTNQTSMYLCASSGGGIGTDTQYFGPGTRLTVL.

The rearrangement links TRBV7-9 to TRBJ2-7; 7 bases are a match to TRBD2. V shed 2 bases, J shed 3 bases, and the junction held 1 base outside the gene matches. The germline V gene encodes CDR1 SEHNR and CDR2 FQNEAQ (reference sequence). This CDR3 has 13 residues. In DNA form, the CDR3 reads TGTGCCAGCAGCTTATCGGGGGGCTACGAGCAGTACTTC. Encoded protein: CASSLSGGYEQYF.